The clone carrying this TCR beta chain was seen many times. In TCRdb, the 5' RACE reads were re-called with MiXCR into one record per CDR3 protein. The sample carries roughly 290,000 distinct CDR3 sequences, approximately 8% recorded once. This record belongs to a study of identical twins. Germline V gene data show CDR1 as SGHRS and CDR2 as YFSETQ. V gave up 0 bases and J gave up 7 bases; unmatched junction bases: 7. The CDR3 loop spans 15 amino acids. These data also featured in a second study, about yellow fever vaccine responses in identical twins.

The TCR was taken from a woman younger than 35 in good health. V is TRBV5-1 and J is TRBJ2-7, with 10 bases fitting TRBD2. Material: memory (CD45RO+) T cells sorted from blood. The CDR3 protein is CASSLGLAGGGEQYF. The DNA for the CDR3 is TGCGCCAGCAGCTTGGGATTAGCGGGAGGTGGTGAGCAGTACTTC.